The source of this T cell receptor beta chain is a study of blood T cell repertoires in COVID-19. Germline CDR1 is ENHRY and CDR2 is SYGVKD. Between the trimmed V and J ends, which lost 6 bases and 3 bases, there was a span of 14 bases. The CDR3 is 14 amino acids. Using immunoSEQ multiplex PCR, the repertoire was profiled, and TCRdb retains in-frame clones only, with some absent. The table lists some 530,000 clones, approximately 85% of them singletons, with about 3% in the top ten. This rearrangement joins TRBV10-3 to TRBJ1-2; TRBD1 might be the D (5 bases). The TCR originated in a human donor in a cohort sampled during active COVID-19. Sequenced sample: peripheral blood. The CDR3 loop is CAIRPRPRDYGYTF. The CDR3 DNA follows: TGTGCCATCAGGCCCCGTCCCAGGGACTATGGCTACACCTTC.